This T cell receptor beta chain was identified in a study of blood T cell repertoires in COVID-19. Looking at the study overall: The analysed material was cDNA or gDNA that came from T cells, B-cell-depleted T cells, or PBMCs.

Original handling: The authors estimated nucleated cell counts from reference gene primer amplification. Repertoires were generated with immunoSEQ multiplex PCR, while TCRdb's copy carries only in-frame clones and drops some. V, J and clone size are taken as reported in that table, and D and trimming were inferred from the DNA itself. The sample shows tens of thousands of clones, 90% of them seen only once. This TCR came from a human donor in a cohort sampled during active COVID-19. The specimen sequenced was peripheral blood.

As DNA, the CDR3 is TGTGCCAGCTCACCAGAGCCCCTCGGGCAGGGGTCAGCTCTCCACTTT. It codes for CASSPEPLGQGSALHF. The chain carries TRBV18 and TRBJ1-6; the D gene is possibly TRBD1 (6 bases). Germline CDR1 and CDR2: KGHSH and LQKENI. Trimming shortened V by 2 bases and J by 16 bases, and 24 bases separated the two germline ends. The CDR3 length is 16 residues.